Listed below are T cell receptor beta chains from one sample, sequenced in a study of identical twins. TCRdb analysed the 5' RACE reads with MiXCR anew, one entry per CDR3 protein. The sample lists approximately 470,000 distinct CDR3 sequences, 13% to 15% occurring once. A further study also used this sample, focusing on yellow fever vaccine responses in identical twins.

Sequences were obtained from CD4+ T cells sorted from blood. The receptors here all came from a woman between 18 and 29 years old in good health. CDR3s include the opening cysteine and the closing phenylalanine or tryptophan. A D gene is named only where the DNA matches it firmly. Not all rows give a size; the values are once, few, many and, for expanded clones, a class.

cdr3_aa cdr3_nt clone_size j_call v_call d_call
CATTTPATDTQYF TGTGCCACCACTACCCCGGCCACAGATACGCAGTATTTT few TRBJ2-3 TRBV15 NA
CASRGTARQETQYF TGTGCCAGCAGGGGGACAGCCCGTCAAGAGACCCAGTACTTC NA TRBJ2-5 TRBV6-1 TRBD1
CASIGGGTGELFF TGTGCCAGCATTGGAGGGGGCACCGGGGAGCTGTTTTTT NA TRBJ2-2 TRBV12-3/TRBV12-4 NA
CASSLDSGRARAKNIQYF TGTGCCAGCAGCTTAGATAGCGGGAGGGCTAGGGCCAAAAACATTCAGTACTTC few TRBJ2-4 TRBV11-2 TRBD2
CASRPQSLNTYNEQFF TGTGCCAGCAGGCCACAGTCCCTCAATACCTACAATGAGCAGTTCTTC few TRBJ2-1 TRBV6-2/TRBV6-3 NA
CASSLGAQIDGDTQYF TGTGCCAGCAGCTTAGGAGCTCAGATCGATGGAGATACGCAGTATTTT NA TRBJ2-3 TRBV7-9 NA
CSPKGGVLALEQFF TGCAGTCCCAAGGGCGGGGTCCTAGCCTTAGAGCAGTTCTTC few TRBJ2-1 TRBV20-1 NA
CASSSLRPLAGAGTDTQYF TGTGCCAGCAGTTCCTTACGCCCACTAGCGGGAGCTGGCACAGATACGCAGTATTTT many TRBJ2-3 TRBV28 TRBD2
CASRPGLATYEQYF TGTGCCAGCAGACCCGGACTAGCGACCTACGAGCAGTACTTC many TRBJ2-7 TRBV6-1 TRBD2
CASSNGLAGGLTYEQYF TGTGCCAGCAGCAACGGACTAGCGGGGGGTCTAACCTACGAGCAGTACTTC few TRBJ2-7 TRBV3-1 TRBD2
CASTITGLARETQYF TGCGCCAGCACCATCACGGGACTAGCTAGGGAGACCCAGTACTTC NA TRBJ2-5 TRBV5-1 TRBD2
CASSSRTGMNTEAFF TGTGCCAGCAGCTCCCGGACAGGGATGAACACTGAAGCTTTCTTT NA TRBJ1-1 TRBV7-9 TRBD1
CAISVLAGADTQYF TGTGCCATCAGTGTTCTAGCGGGGGCAGATACGCAGTATTTT few TRBJ2-3 TRBV10-3 TRBD2
CASSPFRSGRAREQYF TGTGCCAGCAGCCCCTTTAGGAGCGGGAGGGCCCGCGAGCAGTACTTC NA TRBJ2-7 TRBV6-2/TRBV6-3 TRBD2
CASSGQGAGTDTQYF TGCGCCAGCAGCGGACAGGGGGCTGGCACAGATACGCAGTATTTT few TRBJ2-3 TRBV5-1 TRBD1
CSASVNSPLHF TGCAGTGCTAGTGTAAATTCACCCCTCCACTTT many TRBJ1-6 TRBV20-1 NA
CASRASAGVSTEAFF TGCGCCAGCCGAGCGAGTGCAGGGGTGAGCACTGAAGCTTTCTTT NA TRBJ1-1 TRBV5-1 NA
CSVNRGGEQFF TGCAGCGTTAACAGGGGAGGTGAGCAGTTCTTC many TRBJ2-1 TRBV29-1 NA
CSVLTRAGSTFF TGCAGCGTTTTAACCCGGGCAGGTTCGACTTTCTTT NA TRBJ1-1 TRBV29-1 NA
CAISRDALGGELFF TGTGCCATCAGCCGGGACGCCCTCGGGGGGGAGCTGTTTTTT NA TRBJ2-2 TRBV10-3 NA
CASSYSSRSSYNEQFF TGTGCCAGCAGTTACTCGAGCAGAAGCTCCTACAATGAGCAGTTCTTC few TRBJ2-1 TRBV6-2/TRBV6-3 NA
CASSYSVNTEAFF TGTGCCAGCAGTTACTCGGTGAACACTGAAGCTTTCTTT many TRBJ1-1 TRBV6-5 NA
CASSQRGVDQPQHF TGTGCCAGCAGCCAACGGGGGGTAGATCAGCCCCAGCATTTT few TRBJ1-5 TRBV21-1 NA
CASSLSSGRAEQYF TGTGCCAGCAGCTTATCTAGCGGGCGCGCGGAGCAGTACTTC NA TRBJ2-7 TRBV7-2 TRBD2
CSARPQDRGSRSYEQYF TGCAGTGCTAGGCCCCAGGACAGGGGGAGCCGCTCCTACGAGCAGTACTTC NA TRBJ2-7 TRBV20-1 TRBD1
CASSSSSSREGEQYF TGTGCCAGCAGCTCCTCCAGTAGCAGGGAAGGGGAGCAGTACTTC NA TRBJ2-7 TRBV7-2 NA
CATGLDEYNEQFF TGTGCCACCGGGCTCGACGAATACAATGAGCAGTTCTTC many TRBJ2-1 TRBV24-1 NA
CASSLHLATYEQYF TGTGCCAGCAGCTTACACCTGGCCACCTACGAGCAGTACTTC few TRBJ2-7 TRBV7-8 NA
CASSFSYGGQLQETQYF TGTGCCAGCAGCTTTAGTTACGGCGGACAGTTACAAGAGACCCAGTACTTC NA TRBJ2-5 TRBV7-2 NA
CASSFQGGEETQYF TGTGCCAGCAGCTTTCAGGGAGGCGAAGAGACCCAGTACTTC NA TRBJ2-5 TRBV7-2 NA
CASSLAPGGFNEQFF TGTGCCAGCAGCTTAGCGCCAGGGGGCTTTAATGAGCAGTTCTTC few TRBJ2-1 TRBV7-2 TRBD1
CASSQYNTGELFF TGCGCCAGCAGCCAATATAACACCGGGGAGCTGTTTTTT many TRBJ2-2 TRBV4-1 NA
CASGTGTSAYNEQFF TGTGCCAGCGGGACCGGGACTAGCGCTTACAATGAGCAGTTCTTC many TRBJ2-1 TRBV6-1 TRBD2
CSVLRVGLAGGLNNEQFF TGCAGCGTCCTAAGGGTGGGGCTAGCGGGGGGGCTGAACAATGAGCAGTTCTTC NA TRBJ2-1 TRBV29-1 TRBD2
CASSPRGALRDTQYF TGTGCCAGCAGCCCCAGGGGGGCCTTGAGAGATACGCAGTATTTT NA TRBJ2-3 TRBV2 NA
CASSFAGKGYGYTF TGTGCCAGCAGTTTCGCAGGGAAAGGCTATGGCTACACCTTC NA TRBJ1-2 TRBV6-5 NA
CASSQPGQGKETQYF TGTGCCAGCAGCCAACCGGGACAGGGGAAAGAGACCCAGTACTTC few TRBJ2-5 TRBV5-6 TRBD1
CASSLLGGVGEQFF TGTGCCAGCAGCCTCTTGGGTGGCGTAGGCGAGCAGTTCTTC NA TRBJ2-1 TRBV7-3 NA
CSVDRSGMGNEQFF TGCAGCGTAGATCGTAGCGGGATGGGCAATGAGCAGTTCTTC many TRBJ2-1 TRBV29-1 TRBD2
CASSVSTGWGNTIYF TGTGCCAGCAGCGTATCAACAGGGTGGGGAAACACCATATATTTT few TRBJ1-3 TRBV9 NA
CASSPSTGWGSYEQYF TGTGCCAGCAGCCCATCGACAGGCTGGGGCTCCTACGAGCAGTACTTC few TRBJ2-7 TRBV28 NA
CASTSSGSGANVLTF TGTGCCAGCACTTCTAGCGGGTCTGGGGCCAACGTCCTGACTTTC NA TRBJ2-6 TRBV12-3/TRBV12-4 TRBD2
CASSRGTGLAGGEQFF TGTGCCAGCAGCCGTGGAACGGGACTAGCGGGAGGTGAGCAGTTCTTC NA TRBJ2-1 TRBV14 TRBD2
CASSLRGTAQETQYF TGTGCCAGCAGCTTGCGTGGGACAGCTCAAGAGACCCAGTACTTC many TRBJ2-5 TRBV7-9 TRBD1
CASSPGQARYEQYF TGTGCCAGCAGTCCCGGACAGGCCCGCTACGAGCAGTACTTC NA TRBJ2-7 TRBV28 TRBD1
CASSQDPGRANTGELFF TGTGCCAGCAGCCAAGACCCGGGCAGGGCAAACACCGGGGAGCTGTTTTTT few TRBJ2-2 TRBV4-2 NA
CSARGNAYNEQFF TGCAGTGCTAGAGGCAACGCCTACAATGAGCAGTTCTTC many TRBJ2-1 TRBV20-1 NA
CASSYFDSYEQYF TGTGCCAGCAGTTACTTCGACTCCTACGAGCAGTACTTC few TRBJ2-7 TRBV6-2/TRBV6-3 NA
CSRRGGQEKNIQYF TGCAGCCGCCGCGGGGGACAGGAAAAAAACATTCAGTACTTC many TRBJ2-4 TRBV29-1 NA
CASRKETGVWETQYF TGTGCCAGCAGGAAGGAAACAGGGGTCTGGGAGACCCAGTACTTC NA TRBJ2-5 TRBV25-1 TRBD1
CASSSRGGTNTGELFF TGTGCCAGCAGTTCTAGGGGCGGTACGAACACCGGGGAGCTGTTTTTT NA TRBJ2-2 TRBV6-2/TRBV6-3 NA
CASVSGMGTEAFF TGTGCCAGTGTGAGTGGGATGGGGACTGAAGCTTTCTTT few TRBJ1-1 TRBV27 NA
CASSPTITGELFF TGTGCCAGCAGCCCAACCATAACCGGGGAGCTGTTTTTT NA TRBJ2-2 TRBV7-2 NA
CSAGLLVGGGQYF TGCAGTGCTGGACTGCTAGTGGGGGGGGGGCAGTACTTC NA TRBJ2-7 TRBV20-1 TRBD2
CASSGGERALDEQYF TGTGCCAGCAGCGGCGGAGAGAGGGCCCTCGACGAGCAGTACTTC NA TRBJ2-7 TRBV7-9 NA